This T cell receptor beta chain came from a study of T cell repertoires in cytomegalovirus infection (dated by TCRdb to between 2018 and 2020). Regarding the research as a whole: Because public TCR beta signatures pointed to carriage of CMV infection together with the matching HLA type, the HLA type of each donor mattered for the analysis. On the study overall, not on this receptor specifically: Cumulative frequency of public TCR beta family members discriminated carriers of CMV infection plus the relevant HLA type in this cohort and an independent approximately 360-donor cohort. In the ex vivo response, HLA-C-restricted CMV-specific TCR beta clonotypes were dominant, and in two of eight donors the single most frequent clonotype came from this HLA-C-restricted group.

V sheds 6 bases and J sheds 5 bases, leaving 19 bases between their ends. CDR1 and CDR2 are drawn from the germline V gene: MNHNS, SASEGT. The CDR3 runs 16 residues from the cysteine to the phenylalanine. The only DNA kept is the CDR3, 48 bases in frame from the first base. In the case of this clonotype: Its antigen remains unidentified. No base-level quality is on record; no much larger clone is a single base apart.

TCRdb names Illumina HiSeq 1500 as the instrument used. Starting from the raw public reads, TCRdb applied fastp trimming at Q25, assembled clones with MiXCR and retained in-frame beta chains. Rows with one shared CDR3 protein collapse into an entry with the most common genes and DNA. The sample table holds some 680,000 distinct CDR3 sequences, of which approximately 40% were seen once. Of the sample, under 3% is held by the ten largest clones. The sequence joins TRBV6-1 to TRBJ2-2; the D gene is possibly TRBD2, with 5 bases matching. The origin of this receptor is a human donor in good health (CMV status not recorded). Some clones in this sample may be carry-over from other donors' samples. The sequencing input was PBMCs. The CDR3 in this case is CASRESGIPGTGELFF. The sequence in DNA is TGTGCCAGCAGGGAATCCGGGATCCCGGGTACCGGGGAGCTGTTTTTT.